This is a list of T cell receptor beta chains from one sample in a study of CD8 T cells in ankylosing spondylitis. One entry per CDR3 protein, called by TCRdb with MiXCR from the 5' RACE reads. The sample consists of approximately 350,000 distinct CDR3 sequences, around 20% of them appearing once. The sample taken for sequencing was blood, either unsorted or a sorted T cell fraction (not recorded which). Receptors originate from a male donor with ankylosing spondylitis or in good health (not recorded which). Each CDR3 is given with its conserved first and last residue. Each record gives: V gene, D gene, clone size, J gene, CDR3 DNA, CDR3 protein. The D gene is left open where the match is weak. Rows may omit the clone size; those that give it use once, few, many or a size class.

v_call: TRBV12-3/TRBV12-4; d_call: .; clone_size: .; j_call: TRBJ2-1; cdr3_nt: TGTGCCCGCAGTGTATGGGACAAAGGGTTCTCCTACAATGAGCAGTTCTTC; cdr3_aa: CARSVWDKGFSYNEQFF
v_call: TRBV7-7; d_call: .; clone_size: .; j_call: TRBJ2-1; cdr3_nt: TGTGCCAGCAGCTTATCCCTAGACAATGAGCAGTTCTTC; cdr3_aa: CASSLSLDNEQFF
v_call: TRBV11-2; d_call: .; clone_size: .; j_call: TRBJ2-1; cdr3_nt: TGTGCCAGCAGCTTAGATCTGGTTAGTGTGATCGCCCCGTTCTTC; cdr3_aa: CASSLDLVSVIAPFF
v_call: TRBV6-1; d_call: .; clone_size: .; j_call: TRBJ2-1; cdr3_nt: TGTGCCAGCAGTGAACCCGTGGGGGCGGGCAATGAGCAGTTCTTC; cdr3_aa: CASSEPVGAGNEQFF
v_call: TRBV11-2; d_call: .; clone_size: .; j_call: TRBJ2-5; cdr3_nt: TGTGCCAGCAGCTTTCGTTCCTGGGGACAAGAGACCCAGTACTTC; cdr3_aa: CASSFRSWGQETQYF
v_call: TRBV12-3/TRBV12-4; d_call: TRBD1; clone_size: few; j_call: TRBJ2-5; cdr3_nt: TGTGCCAGCAGTTCCACCGGGACAGGGGTATACGAGACCCAGTACTTC; cdr3_aa: CASSSTGTGVYETQYF
v_call: TRBV29-1; d_call: .; clone_size: few; j_call: TRBJ2-7; cdr3_nt: TGCAGCGTTCCGATAGGGGGGGACGAGCAGTACTTC; cdr3_aa: CSVPIGGDEQYF
v_call: TRBV20-1; d_call: TRBD1; clone_size: few; j_call: TRBJ2-1; cdr3_nt: TGCAGTGCTAGAGCCCCATGGACAGGTCTAGGCGATGAGCAGTTCTTC; cdr3_aa: CSARAPWTGLGDEQFF
v_call: TRBV18; d_call: TRBD1; clone_size: few; j_call: TRBJ2-7; cdr3_nt: TGTGCCAGCTCACCCAACTGGGACAGCCCCGATCGCGAGCAGTACTTC; cdr3_aa: CASSPNWDSPDREQYF
v_call: TRBV2; d_call: TRBD2; clone_size: .; j_call: TRBJ2-7; cdr3_nt: TGTGCCAGCAGTGTAGCTAGCGGGGGGGCCTATTACGAGCAGTACTTC; cdr3_aa: CASSVASGGAYYEQYF
v_call: TRBV4-2; d_call: .; clone_size: .; j_call: TRBJ2-7; cdr3_nt: TGTGCCAGCAGCCTGGTCCGGTCGGTGGAGTGGGGTTTGGACGAGCAGTACTTC; cdr3_aa: CASSLVRSVEWGLDEQYF
v_call: TRBV29-1; d_call: .; clone_size: many; j_call: TRBJ2-2; cdr3_nt: TGCAGCGTTGTGGGCCAACAAACCGGGGAGCTGTTTTTT; cdr3_aa: CSVVGQQTGELFF
v_call: TRBV29-1; d_call: .; clone_size: .; j_call: TRBJ2-2; cdr3_nt: TGCAGCGTTGCACCCCTGGACACCGGGGAGCTGTTTTTT; cdr3_aa: CSVAPLDTGELFF
v_call: TRBV25-1; d_call: TRBD1; clone_size: few; j_call: TRBJ1-1; cdr3_nt: TGTGCCAGCAGAGGACAGGGGGTAACTGAAGCTTTCTTT; cdr3_aa: CASRGQGVTEAFF
v_call: TRBV20-1; d_call: .; clone_size: few; j_call: TRBJ2-7; cdr3_nt: TGCAGTGCTGAACCAGCGCAGTCCTACGAGCAGTACTTC; cdr3_aa: CSAEPAQSYEQYF
v_call: TRBV5-5; d_call: .; clone_size: few; j_call: TRBJ2-7; cdr3_nt: TGTGCCAGCAGCTTGGCAGGGGACCTCACTTCCTACGAGCAGTACTTC; cdr3_aa: CASSLAGDLTSYEQYF
v_call: TRBV12-3/TRBV12-4; d_call: TRBD2; clone_size: few; j_call: TRBJ2-3; cdr3_nt: TGTGCCAGCAGTTCCCGACCGGCAGGGCGGGGGGAAGATACGCAGTATTTT; cdr3_aa: CASSSRPAGRGEDTQYF
v_call: TRBV7-9; d_call: TRBD2; clone_size: .; j_call: TRBJ2-2; cdr3_nt: TGTGCCAGCAGCCAAGCGGGGGGGCCGGACGGGGAGCTGTTTTTT; cdr3_aa: CASSQAGGPDGELFF
v_call: TRBV7-8; d_call: .; clone_size: few; j_call: TRBJ1-5; cdr3_nt: TGTGCCAGCAGCTTACAGGGCCCCCAGCAGCCCCAGCATTTT; cdr3_aa: CASSLQGPQQPQHF
v_call: TRBV5-1; d_call: .; clone_size: few; j_call: TRBJ1-5; cdr3_nt: TGCGCCAGCAGCTTGTTTGGGGAGGTCAATGGCCCCCAGCATTTT; cdr3_aa: CASSLFGEVNGPQHF
v_call: TRBV12-3/TRBV12-4; d_call: .; clone_size: many; j_call: TRBJ2-1; cdr3_nt: TGTGCCAGCTCCTGGACCCGTGGTGAGCAGTTCTTC; cdr3_aa: CASSWTRGEQFF
v_call: TRBV7-9; d_call: .; clone_size: few; j_call: TRBJ1-1; cdr3_nt: TGTGCCAGCAGCTTAAACGTACGGGTGAACACTGAAGCTTTCTTT; cdr3_aa: CASSLNVRVNTEAFF
v_call: TRBV4-1; d_call: TRBD2; clone_size: few; j_call: TRBJ2-2; cdr3_nt: TGCGCCAGCAGCCCGCCCGGGACTAGGGGCACCGGGGAGCTGTTTTTT; cdr3_aa: CASSPPGTRGTGELFF
v_call: TRBV7-9; d_call: .; clone_size: few; j_call: TRBJ2-3; cdr3_nt: TGTGCCAGCAGCACGCGGACAGACAGCACAGATACGCAGTATTTT; cdr3_aa: CASSTRTDSTDTQYF
v_call: TRBV11-1; d_call: TRBD1; clone_size: .; j_call: TRBJ2-1; cdr3_nt: TGTGCCAGCAGCTTCTCTCCCCGGGACAGGTGGGCCTATGAGCAGTTCTTC; cdr3_aa: CASSFSPRDRWAYEQFF
v_call: TRBV11-1; d_call: .; clone_size: .; j_call: TRBJ1-5; cdr3_nt: TGTGCCAGCAGCACCACAGGGCCGCCCCAGCATTTT; cdr3_aa: CASSTTGPPQHF
v_call: TRBV25-1; d_call: .; clone_size: few; j_call: TRBJ1-2; cdr3_nt: TGTGCCAGCAGTGAGGTTGCTAACTATGGCTACACCTTC; cdr3_aa: CASSEVANYGYTF
v_call: TRBV28; d_call: TRBD2; clone_size: few; j_call: TRBJ2-1; cdr3_nt: TGTGCCAGCAGCCATAGCGGGGGGCTATTCAATGAGCAGTTCTTC; cdr3_aa: CASSHSGGLFNEQFF
v_call: TRBV12-3/TRBV12-4; d_call: .; clone_size: many; j_call: TRBJ2-7; cdr3_nt: TGTGCCAGCAGTTCCTCTCTCGAGCAGTACTTC; cdr3_aa: CASSSSLEQYF
v_call: TRBV7-3; d_call: TRBD2; clone_size: .; j_call: TRBJ2-1; cdr3_nt: TGTGCCAGCAGCCCCCCGTTTGCGGGGGGGCCGGCTGAGCAGTTCTTC; cdr3_aa: CASSPPFAGGPAEQFF
v_call: TRBV9; d_call: TRBD1; clone_size: .; j_call: TRBJ2-5; cdr3_nt: TGTGCCAGCAGCCACCACCGGGACAGGGGAGGCCCAACCCTCCAAGAGACCCAGTACTTC; cdr3_aa: CASSHHRDRGGPTLQETQYF
v_call: TRBV29-1; d_call: TRBD2; clone_size: .; j_call: TRBJ2-2; cdr3_nt: TGCAGCGTTGAATCGGAGACTAGCGCTAACACCGGGGAGCTGTTTTTT; cdr3_aa: CSVESETSANTGELFF
v_call: TRBV21-1; d_call: .; clone_size: few; j_call: TRBJ2-7; cdr3_nt: TGTGCCAGCAGCAAAGGGCACGCAGGCTCCTACGAGCAGTACTTC; cdr3_aa: CASSKGHAGSYEQYF
v_call: TRBV7-7; d_call: TRBD2; clone_size: many; j_call: TRBJ2-1; cdr3_nt: TGTGCCAGCAGCCCGGGGACTAGCGGGAATGAGCAGTTCTTC; cdr3_aa: CASSPGTSGNEQFF
v_call: TRBV7-9; d_call: .; clone_size: .; j_call: TRBJ2-7; cdr3_nt: TGTGCCAGCAGCTTAGCTCCAGGTCATGGCTACGAGCAGTACTTC; cdr3_aa: CASSLAPGHGYEQYF
v_call: TRBV4-2; d_call: .; clone_size: few; j_call: TRBJ2-7; cdr3_nt: TGTGCCAGCAGCCAAGTAGGCTACAGCTACGAGCAGTACTTC; cdr3_aa: CASSQVGYSYEQYF
v_call: TRBV20-1; d_call: .; clone_size: few; j_call: TRBJ2-7; cdr3_nt: TGCAGTGGCGCCCCCCCGAGTAGCTCCTACGAGCAGTACTTC; cdr3_aa: CSGAPPSSSYEQYF
v_call: TRBV27; d_call: .; clone_size: .; j_call: TRBJ1-1; cdr3_nt: TGTGCCAGCAGTTTATCGAGGGCCCTGAGCACTGAAGCTTTCTTT; cdr3_aa: CASSLSRALSTEAFF
v_call: TRBV3-1; d_call: TRBD1; clone_size: few; j_call: TRBJ2-1; cdr3_nt: TGTGCCAGCAGCCACCGGGACAGGTACAATGAGCAGTTCTTC; cdr3_aa: CASSHRDRYNEQFF
v_call: TRBV12-3/TRBV12-4; d_call: .; clone_size: many; j_call: TRBJ2-3; cdr3_nt: TGTGCCAGCAGTTTAGAAGGGACAGATACGCAGTATTTT; cdr3_aa: CASSLEGTDTQYF
v_call: TRBV11-2; d_call: .; clone_size: .; j_call: TRBJ2-7; cdr3_nt: TGTGCCAGCAGCCGCCCCTTGGGAGGCAGATACGAGCAGTACTTC; cdr3_aa: CASSRPLGGRYEQYF
v_call: TRBV4-2; d_call: .; clone_size: few; j_call: TRBJ2-1; cdr3_nt: TGTGCCAGCAGCCAAGGGGGGATTGGCGATGAGCAGTTCTTC; cdr3_aa: CASSQGGIGDEQFF
v_call: TRBV7-9; d_call: .; clone_size: few; j_call: TRBJ2-7; cdr3_nt: TGTGCCAGCAGCCCCGTAGGGGTCGAGCAGTACTTC; cdr3_aa: CASSPVGVEQYF
v_call: TRBV2; d_call: TRBD2; clone_size: few; j_call: TRBJ2-1; cdr3_nt: TGTGCCAGCCTCGGACTAGCCCCCTACAATGAGCAGTTCTTC; cdr3_aa: CASLGLAPYNEQFF
v_call: TRBV7-9; d_call: .; clone_size: .; j_call: TRBJ2-1; cdr3_nt: TGTGCCAGCAGCTTAGGACAGTTGATTTACAATGAGCAGTTCTTC; cdr3_aa: CASSLGQLIYNEQFF
v_call: TRBV20-1; d_call: TRBD2; clone_size: .; j_call: TRBJ2-5; cdr3_nt: TGCAGTGCTGTGGAAGGGACTAGCGGGGAGGTGGAGACCCAGTACTTC; cdr3_aa: CSAVEGTSGEVETQYF
v_call: TRBV11-2; d_call: TRBD1; clone_size: .; j_call: TRBJ1-1; cdr3_nt: TGTGCCAGCAGCTTAGTTCGCAGGGGGGACACTGAAGCTTTCTTT; cdr3_aa: CASSLVRRGDTEAFF
v_call: TRBV6-1; d_call: TRBD1; clone_size: few; j_call: TRBJ2-1; cdr3_nt: TGTGCCAGCAGTGAAATCGGGACAGGGACCAACAATGAGCAGTTCTTC; cdr3_aa: CASSEIGTGTNNEQFF
v_call: TRBV18; d_call: TRBD1; clone_size: .; j_call: TRBJ2-1; cdr3_nt: TGTGCCAGCTCAACGGGACAGGCGTACAATGAGCAGTTCTTC; cdr3_aa: CASSTGQAYNEQFF
v_call: TRBV7-9; d_call: .; clone_size: .; j_call: TRBJ2-5; cdr3_nt: TGTGCCAGCAGCTTAGAGGCGGCGGGAGAGACCCAGTACTTC; cdr3_aa: CASSLEAAGETQYF
v_call: TRBV27; d_call: TRBD2; clone_size: few; j_call: TRBJ2-1; cdr3_nt: TGTGCCAGCAGTGCCCTCCTTTCGCGGGGGGACAATGAGCAGTTCTTC; cdr3_aa: CASSALLSRGDNEQFF
v_call: TRBV7-6; d_call: TRBD2; clone_size: few; j_call: TRBJ2-1; cdr3_nt: TGTGCCAGCACCCAAGAGGCGGGGGGATACAATGAGCAGTTCTTC; cdr3_aa: CASTQEAGGYNEQFF
v_call: TRBV27; d_call: .; clone_size: .; j_call: TRBJ2-6; cdr3_nt: TGTGCCAGCAGTCTCCGGGGGGCCAACGTCCTGACTTTC; cdr3_aa: CASSLRGANVLTF